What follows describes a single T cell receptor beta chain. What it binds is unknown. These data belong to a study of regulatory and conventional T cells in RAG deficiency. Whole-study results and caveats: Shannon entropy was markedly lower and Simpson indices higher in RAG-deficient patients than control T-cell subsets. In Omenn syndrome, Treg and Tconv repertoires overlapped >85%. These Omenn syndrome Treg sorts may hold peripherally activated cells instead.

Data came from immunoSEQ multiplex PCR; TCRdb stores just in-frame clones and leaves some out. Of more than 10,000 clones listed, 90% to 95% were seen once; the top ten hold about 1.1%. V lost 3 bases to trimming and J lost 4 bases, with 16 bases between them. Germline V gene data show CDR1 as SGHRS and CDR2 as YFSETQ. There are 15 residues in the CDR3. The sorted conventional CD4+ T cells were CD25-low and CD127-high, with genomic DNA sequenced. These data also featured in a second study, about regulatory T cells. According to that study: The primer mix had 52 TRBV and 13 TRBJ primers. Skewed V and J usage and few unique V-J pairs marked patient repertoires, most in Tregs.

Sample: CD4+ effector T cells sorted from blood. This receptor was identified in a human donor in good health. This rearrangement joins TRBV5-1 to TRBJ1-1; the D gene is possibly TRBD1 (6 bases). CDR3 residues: CASSSVQGLGTEAFF. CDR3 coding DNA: TGCGCCAGCAGCTCAGTACAGGGTTTAGGCACTGAAGCTTTCTTT.